Detailed here is one T cell receptor (beta chain). Generated by immunoSEQ multiplex PCR, the TCRdb table keeps only in-frame clones and is missing some. The sample consists of roughly 100,000 clones, about 84% of them appearing once. The data were taken from a study of blood T cell repertoires in COVID-19. The length of the CDR3 is 15 residues. V trimming: 4 bases; J trimming: 9 bases; junction bases outside the gene matches: 7. The germline CDR1 and CDR2 sequences are SGHDT and YYEEEE. The source material was peripheral blood. The chain uses TRBV5-6 and TRBJ1-6, with TRBD1 identical over 10 bases. The receptor comes from an older woman with acute or convalescent COVID-19. The CDR3 nucleotides are TGTGCCAGCAGCAGGCCGGGACAGGGGAGTTCACCCCTCCACTTT. It encodes CASSRPGQGSSPLHF.